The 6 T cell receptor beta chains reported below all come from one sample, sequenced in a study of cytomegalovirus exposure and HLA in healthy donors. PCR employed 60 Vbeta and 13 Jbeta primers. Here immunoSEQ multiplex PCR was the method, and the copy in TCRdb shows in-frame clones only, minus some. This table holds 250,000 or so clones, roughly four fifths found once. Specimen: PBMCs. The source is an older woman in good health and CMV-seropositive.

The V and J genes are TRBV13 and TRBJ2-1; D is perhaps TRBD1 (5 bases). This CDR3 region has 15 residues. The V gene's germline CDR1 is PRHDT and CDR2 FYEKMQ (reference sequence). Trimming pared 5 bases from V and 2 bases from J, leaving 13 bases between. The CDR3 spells CASSTRQRPYNEQFF. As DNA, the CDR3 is TGTGCCAGCAGCACCCGACAGAGACCCTACAATGAGCAGTTCTTC.

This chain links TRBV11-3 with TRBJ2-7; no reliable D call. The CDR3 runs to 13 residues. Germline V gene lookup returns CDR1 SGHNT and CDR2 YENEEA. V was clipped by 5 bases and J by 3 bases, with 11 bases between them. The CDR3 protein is CASSHRTGYEQYF. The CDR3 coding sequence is TGTGCCAGCAGCCACCGCACCGGCTACGAGCAGTACTTC.

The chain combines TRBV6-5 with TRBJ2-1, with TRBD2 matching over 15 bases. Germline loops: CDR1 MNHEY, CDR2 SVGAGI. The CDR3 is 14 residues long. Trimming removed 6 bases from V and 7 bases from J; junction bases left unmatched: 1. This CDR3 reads CASRGTSGGNEQFF. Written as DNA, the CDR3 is TGTGCCAGCAGAGGGACTAGCGGGGGGAATGAGCAGTTCTTC.

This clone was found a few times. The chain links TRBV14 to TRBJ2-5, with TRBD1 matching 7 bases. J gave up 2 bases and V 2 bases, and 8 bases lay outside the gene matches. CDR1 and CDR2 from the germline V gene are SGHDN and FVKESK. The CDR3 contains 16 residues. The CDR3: CASSQLLPGQQETQYF. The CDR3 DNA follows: TGTGCCAGCAGCCAACTATTACCGGGACAGCAAGAGACCCAGTACTTC.

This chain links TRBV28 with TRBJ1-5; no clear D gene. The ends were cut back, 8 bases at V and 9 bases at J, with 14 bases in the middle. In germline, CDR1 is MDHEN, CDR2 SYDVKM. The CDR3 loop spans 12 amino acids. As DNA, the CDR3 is TGTGCCAGCTCTACCGGGGAGGGGCCCCAGCATTTT. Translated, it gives CASSTGEGPQHF.

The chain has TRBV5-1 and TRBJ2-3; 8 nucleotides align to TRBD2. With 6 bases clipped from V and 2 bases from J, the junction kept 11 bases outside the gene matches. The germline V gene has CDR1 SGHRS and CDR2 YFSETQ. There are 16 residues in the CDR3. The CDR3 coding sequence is TGCGCCAGCATGTCAGGCGCGGGGGGTTTCACAGATACGCAGTATTTT. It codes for CASMSGAGGFTDTQYF.